The TCR beta chain described here comes from a study of vaccination effects on CD4 cells after COVID-19. Some clones are missing from TCRdb's copy, which holds only in-frame ones; the method was immunoSEQ multiplex PCR. The sample records under 80,000 clones, around four fifths being singletons. CDR1 is LGHDT and CDR2 is YNNKEL in the germline V gene (reference sequence). The CDR3 sequence is 14 residues long. V shed 4 bases and J shed 8 bases, with 15 bases lying between them. In regard to this clone: Antigen unknown.

Viral peptide pools were used in the ViraFEST assay to expand antigen-specific CD4+ T cells, and sequencing came afterward. CD4+ T cell isolation took place after approximately 11 days of culture. Participants each got two BNT162b2 or mRNA-1273 vaccine doses. It was on days 3 and 7 that half the medium was replaced with IL-2 medium. The sequence derives from a human donor who received a COVID-19 vaccine. The chain links TRBV3-1 (or the pseudogene TRBV3-2) to TRBJ1-3, with a weak D call TRBD1 (6 bases). The sequencing used CD4+ T cells from PBMCs cultured with HCoV-OC43 spike peptides, collected after COVID-19 vaccination. Noted subset: HCoV-OC43 spike overlapping peptide pool stimulation. The CDR3 is CASSPQQGRHTIYF. CDR3 nucleotides: TGTGCCAGCAGCCCGCAGCAGGGGAGGCACACCATATATTTT.